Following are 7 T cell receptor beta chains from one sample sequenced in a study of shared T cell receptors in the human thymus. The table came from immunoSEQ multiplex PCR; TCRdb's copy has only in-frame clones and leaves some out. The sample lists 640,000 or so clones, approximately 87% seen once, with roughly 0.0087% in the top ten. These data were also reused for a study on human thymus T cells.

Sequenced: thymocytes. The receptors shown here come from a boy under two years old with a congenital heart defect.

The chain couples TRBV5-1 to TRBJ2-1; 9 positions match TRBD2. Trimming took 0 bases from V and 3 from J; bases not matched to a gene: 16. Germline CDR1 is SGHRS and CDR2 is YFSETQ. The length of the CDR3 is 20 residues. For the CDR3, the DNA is TGCGCCAGCAGCTTGGCCTCGTTGGGAGTGGCGGGAGGGATCTACAATGAGCAGTTCTTC. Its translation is CASSLASLGVAGGIYNEQFF.

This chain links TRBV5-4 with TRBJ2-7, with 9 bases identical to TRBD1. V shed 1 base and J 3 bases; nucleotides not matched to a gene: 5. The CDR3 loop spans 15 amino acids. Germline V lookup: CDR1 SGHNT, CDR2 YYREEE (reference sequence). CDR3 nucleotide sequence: TGTGCCAGCAGCTTGTATGGGACAGGGTTCTACGAGCAGTACTTC. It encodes CASSLYGTGFYEQYF. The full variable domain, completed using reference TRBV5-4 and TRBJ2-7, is ETGVTQSPTHLIKTRGQQVTLRCSSQSGHNTVSWYQQALGQGPQFIFQYYREEENGRGNFPPRFSGLQFPNYSSELNVNALELDDSALYLCASSLYGTGFYEQYFGPGTRLTVT.

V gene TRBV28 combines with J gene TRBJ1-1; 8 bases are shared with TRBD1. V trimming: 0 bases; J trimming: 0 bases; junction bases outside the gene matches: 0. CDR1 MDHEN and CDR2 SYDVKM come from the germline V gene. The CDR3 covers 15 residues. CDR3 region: CASSLWTGVNTEAFF. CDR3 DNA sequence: TGTGCCAGCAGTTTATGGACAGGGGTGAACACTGAAGCTTTCTTT.

The CDR3 DNA is TGTGCCAGCAGTGAAGAGGGACTAGCGGGAGGGCCGTGGACCGGGGAGCTGTTTTTT. This gives the protein CASSEEGLAGGPWTGELFF. The chain joins TRBV6-1 to TRBJ2-2; TRBD2 matches at 16 bases. Germline V gene lookup returns CDR1 MNHNS and CDR2 SASEGT. The CDR3 is made up of 19 amino acids. Germline trimming cut 1 base from V and 5 bases from J; bases unmatched to any gene: 7.

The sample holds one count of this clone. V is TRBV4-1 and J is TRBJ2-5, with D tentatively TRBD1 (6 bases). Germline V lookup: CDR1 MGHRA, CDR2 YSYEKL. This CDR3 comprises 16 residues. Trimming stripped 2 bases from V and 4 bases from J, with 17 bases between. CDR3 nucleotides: TGCGCCAGCAGCCAACAGGCCACAGGGTTCCGAGAGACCCAGTACTTC. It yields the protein CASSQQATGFRETQYF.

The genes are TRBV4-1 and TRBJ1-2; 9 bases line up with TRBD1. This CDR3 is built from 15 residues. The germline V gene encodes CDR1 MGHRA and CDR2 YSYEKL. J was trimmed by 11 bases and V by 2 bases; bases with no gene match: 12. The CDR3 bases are TGCGCCAGCAGCCAACCCCGACAGGGGGTGGAATTGTACACCTTC. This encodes CASSQPRQGVELYTF.

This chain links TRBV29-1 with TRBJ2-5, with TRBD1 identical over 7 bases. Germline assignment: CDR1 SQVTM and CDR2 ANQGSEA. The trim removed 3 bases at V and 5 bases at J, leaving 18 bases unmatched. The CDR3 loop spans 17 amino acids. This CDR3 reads CSVDVDRVKEVGETQYF. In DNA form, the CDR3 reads TGCAGCGTTGACGTCGACAGGGTTAAAGAAGTAGGGGAGACCCAGTACTTC.